This T cell receptor beta chain was sequenced for a study of shared clonotypes between healthy human individuals. Study-wide context: Donors had three CD4 naive, three CD4 memory, two CD8 naive and one CD8 memory plate apiece.

Here immunoSEQ multiplex PCR was the method, and the copy in TCRdb shows in-frame clones only, minus some. The sample lists about 380,000 clones, approximately 96% occurring once. Germline loops: CDR1 GTSNPN, CDR2 SVGIG (reference sequence). V shed 4 bases and J shed 4 bases, with 13 bases lying between them. The CDR3 totals 14 residues. The sample comprised memory CD8+ T cells sorted from blood. Regarding subset: CD45RO+ cells pooled with CCR7-negative TemRA cells. This chain links TRBV30 with TRBJ2-2, with a possible D match to TRBD1 (5 bases). This sequence was found in a young man in good health. CDR3 sequence: CAWTGPPFTGELFF. The CDR3 region has the DNA TGTGCCTGGACAGGGCCCCCTTTCACCGGGGAGCTGTTTTTT.